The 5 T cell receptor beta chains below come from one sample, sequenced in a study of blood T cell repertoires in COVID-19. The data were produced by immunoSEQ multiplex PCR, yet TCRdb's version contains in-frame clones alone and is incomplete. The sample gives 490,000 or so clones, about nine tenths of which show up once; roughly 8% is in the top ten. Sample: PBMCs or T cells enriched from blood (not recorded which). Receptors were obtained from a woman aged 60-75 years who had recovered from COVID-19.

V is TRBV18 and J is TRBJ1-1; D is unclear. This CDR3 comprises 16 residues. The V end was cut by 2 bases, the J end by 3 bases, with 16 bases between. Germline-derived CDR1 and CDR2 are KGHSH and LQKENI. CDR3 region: CASSPLQPFIDTEAFF. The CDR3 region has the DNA TGTGCCAGCTCACCATTACAGCCCTTTATCGACACTGAAGCTTTCTTT.

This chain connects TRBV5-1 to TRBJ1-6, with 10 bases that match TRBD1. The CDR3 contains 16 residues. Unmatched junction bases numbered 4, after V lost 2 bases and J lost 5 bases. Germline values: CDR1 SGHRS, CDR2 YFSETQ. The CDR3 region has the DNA TGCGCCAGCAGCTTCCAAGGGACAGGGGATAATTCACCCCTCCACTTT. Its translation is CASSFQGTGDNSPLHF.

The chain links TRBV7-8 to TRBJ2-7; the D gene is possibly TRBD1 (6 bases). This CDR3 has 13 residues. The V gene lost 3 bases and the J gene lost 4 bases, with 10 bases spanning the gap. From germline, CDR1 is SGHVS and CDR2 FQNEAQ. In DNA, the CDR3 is TGTGCCAGCAGCTTTTCAGGGGTTTACGAGCAGTACTTC. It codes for CASSFSGVYEQYF.

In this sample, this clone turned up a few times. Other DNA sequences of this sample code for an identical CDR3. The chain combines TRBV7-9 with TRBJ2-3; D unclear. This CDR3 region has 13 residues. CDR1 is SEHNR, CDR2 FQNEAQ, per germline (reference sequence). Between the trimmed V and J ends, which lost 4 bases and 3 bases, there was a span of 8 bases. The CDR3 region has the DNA TGTGCCAGCAGCTCTTCCGGTACAGATACGCAGTATTTT. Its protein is CASSSSGTDTQYF.

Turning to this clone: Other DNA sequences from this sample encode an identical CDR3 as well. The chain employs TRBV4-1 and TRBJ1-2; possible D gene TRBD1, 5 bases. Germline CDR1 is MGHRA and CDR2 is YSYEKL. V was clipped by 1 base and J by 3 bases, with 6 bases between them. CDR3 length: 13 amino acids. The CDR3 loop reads CASSQGGDYGYTF. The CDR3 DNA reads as TGCGCCAGCAGCCAAGGGGGGGACTATGGCTACACCTTC.